This T cell receptor beta chain was retrieved from a study of CD8 T cells in ankylosing spondylitis. General study points: Characteristic, it appeared, of ankylosing spondylitis blood was a TCR beta motif of roughly 8 highly homologous variants.

A few counts support this clonotype. The antigen is undetermined. Germline lookup yields CDR1 DFQATT and CDR2 SNEGSKA (reference sequence). The CDR3 has 15 residues. The J segment lost 5 bases and the V segment lost 6 bases, leaving 8 bases of the junction unmatched. Quantitative 5'-RACE with molecular barcodes produced the TCR beta libraries. A single record per CDR3 protein comes from TCRdb applying MiXCR to the 5' RACE reads. The sample holds 350,000 to 550,000 distinct CDR3 sequences, roughly 26% seen once. The chain has TRBV20-1 and TRBJ2-3, with TRBD2 identical over 13 bases. Specimen: blood, either unsorted or a sorted T cell fraction (not recorded which). The sequence was obtained from a male donor with ankylosing spondylitis. In nucleotides, the CDR3 is TGCAGTGCGAGACTAGCGGGAGGTCCGGGAGATACGCAGTATTTT. Encoded protein: CSARLAGGPGDTQYF.